The next 20 T cell receptor beta chains were all read from a single sample in a study of T cell clones after liver transplantation. The data were produced by immunoSEQ multiplex PCR, yet TCRdb's version contains in-frame clones alone and is incomplete. Among under 20,000 clones listed, more than 80% were seen once. The sample here was CD8+ T cells from blood, taken approximately 3.5 years after liver transplant. Every receptor here comes from a human patient who received a liver transplant. A share of the T cells may be of graft donor origin.

The chain links TRBV19 to TRBJ1-1, with no clear D. The CDR3 runs 14 residues. Germline lookup yields CDR1 LNHDA and CDR2 SQIVND (reference sequence). V shed 5 bases and J shed 2 bases, with 12 bases lying between them. Here the CDR3 reads CASSHGPSNTEAFF. CDR3 bases: TGTGCCAGTAGTCACGGACCGTCAAACACTGAAGCTTTCTTT.

This clone has just a few counts. At the DNA level, this CDR3 is encoded by other sequences in the same sample as well. The V call is TRBV19, the J call TRBJ1-2; 7 bases are shared with TRBD1. Germline lookup yields CDR1 LNHDA and CDR2 SQIVND (reference sequence). The length of the CDR3 is 15 residues. V gave up 0 bases and J gave up 5 bases; unmatched junction bases: 6. DNA for the CDR3: TGTGCCAGTAGTATAGAGAGGGGGCAAAGATATGGCTACACCTTC. It translates to CASSIERGQRYGYTF.

The chain links TRBV28 to TRBJ2-7; the match to TRBD2 covers 7 bases. J gave up 2 bases and V 5 bases, and 6 bases lay outside the gene matches. The germline V gene encodes CDR1 MDHEN and CDR2 SYDVKM. This CDR3 has 14 residues. The CDR3 bases are TGTGCCAGCAGTCCCGGGGGGACCCCCTACGAGCAGTACTTC. Translating it yields CASSPGGTPYEQYF.

The chain employs TRBV19 and TRBJ1-1; TRBD1 might be the D (5 bases). Trimming cost V 5 bases and J 7 bases, with 11 bases left between them. The CDR3 covers 12 residues. CDR1 and CDR2 (germline): LNHDA, SQIVND (reference sequence). Here the CDR3 DNA reads TGTGCCAGTAGTCAGCCGGGACTTGAAGCTTTCTTT. Translated: CASSQPGLEAFF. The full variable domain, with the rest looked up from reference TRBV19 and TRBJ1-1, is DGGITQSPKYLFRKEGQNVTLSCEQNLNHDAMYWYRQDPGQGLRLIYYSQIVNDFQKGDIAEGYSVSREKKESFPLTVTSAQKNPTAFYLCASSQPGLEAFFGQGTRLTVV.

Written as DNA, the CDR3 is TGTGCCAGTAGTCGCATGAACACTGAAGCTTTCTTT. Translated, it gives CASSRMNTEAFF. J is TRBJ1-1 and V is TRBV19; D is undetermined. There are 12 residues in the CDR3. V lost 5 bases and J lost 0, with 4 bases in between. Germline CDR1 is LNHDA and CDR2 is SQIVND (reference sequence).

This clone occurred a few times. The V call is TRBV27, the J call TRBJ1-2; TRBD1 matches 9 bases. CDR1 is MNHEY and CDR2 is SMNVEV in the germline V gene (reference sequence). The J segment lost 3 bases and the V segment lost 5 bases, leaving 4 bases of the junction unmatched. The CDR3 is made up of 14 amino acids. The CDR3 is CASSTNRGHYGYTF. The CDR3, as DNA: TGTGCCAGCAGTACAAACAGGGGGCACTATGGCTACACCTTC.

The J gene is TRBJ1-4, the V gene TRBV5-1, with TRBD1 as a possible D gene (5 bases). V was clipped by 4 bases and J by 12 bases, with 19 bases between them. The germline V gene encodes CDR1 SGHRS and CDR2 YFSETQ. The CDR3 covers 14 residues. The CDR3, as DNA: TGCGCCAGCAGCCGAGGACGGGAGAAAGGGGAACTGTTTTTT. Encoded protein: CASSRGREKGELFF.

The gene calls are TRBV9 and TRBJ1-1; no reliable D call. The CDR3 sequence is 13 residues long. Trimming took off 2 bases at V and 4 bases at J, with 9 bases between the two ends. Germline CDR1 SGDLS, CDR2 YYNGEE. This CDR3 reads CASSVGGSTEAFF. CDR3 sequence (DNA): TGTGCCAGCAGCGTTGGCGGGTCCACTGAAGCTTTCTTT.

V usage is TRBV27 and J usage is TRBJ2-7; D unresolved. Looked up from germline, CDR1 is MNHEY and CDR2 is SMNVEV (reference sequence). This CDR3 spans 14 amino acids. Trimming cost V 3 bases and J 3 bases, with 12 bases left between them. CDR3 region: CASSFRHLDYEQYF. DNA for the CDR3: TGTGCCAGCAGTTTCCGGCATTTGGACTACGAGCAGTACTTC.

This CDR3 reads CASSESVLGQSSYEQYF. The CDR3 coding sequence is TGTGCCAGCAGTGAATCTGTGCTGGGACAGAGCTCCTACGAGCAGTACTTC. V is TRBV25-1 and J is TRBJ2-7, with 7 bases matching TRBD1. The V gene's germline CDR1 is MGHDK and CDR2 SYGVNS. This CDR3 is 17 amino acids long. V was clipped by 1 base and J by 0 bases; unmatched bases: 9.

This chain connects TRBV2 to TRBJ2-2, with D perhaps matching TRBD2 (6 bases). V dropped 8 bases and J dropped 7 bases, with 17 bases sitting between them. The CDR3 loop spans 14 amino acids. Germline CDR1 is SNHLY and CDR2 is FYNNEI. The CDR3 DNA reads as TGTGCCAGCCGACTCTTGGCGGGGAGCGGGGAGCTGTTTTTT. It translates to CASRLLAGSGELFF.

This clone was seen a single time. The rearrangement links TRBV6-6 to TRBJ2-7, with D perhaps given as TRBD1 or TRBD2 (5 bases each). This CDR3 contains 13 residues. CDR1 and CDR2 (germline): MNHNY, SVGAGI (reference sequence). V lost 6 bases, J lost 5 bases, and 14 bases lay in between. CDR3 sequence (DNA): TGTGCCAGCAGCCTCTGGGACGGGAACGAGCAGTACTTC. Its protein product is CASSLWDGNEQYF.

The V and J genes are TRBV7-9 and TRBJ2-7, with TRBD1 matching 7 bases. Germline loops: CDR1 SEHNR, CDR2 FQNEAQ (reference sequence). CDR3 size: 18 residues. The V gene end was trimmed by 4 bases and the J gene end by 3 bases; junction bases not matched to a gene: 18. CDR3 loop: CASSSSLPRQGEDYEQYF. CDR3 nucleotides: TGTGCCAGCAGCTCATCACTCCCCCGACAGGGAGAAGACTACGAGCAGTACTTC.

DNA of the CDR3: TGTGCCAGTAGTATAGCCCTGGGTAGCACTGAAGCTTTCTTT. It codes for CASSIALGSTEAFF. V is TRBV19 and J is TRBJ1-1; D is uncertain. The CDR3 sequence is 14 residues long. The germline V gene has CDR1 LNHDA and CDR2 SQIVND (reference sequence). The ends were cut back, 1 base at V and 4 bases at J, with 10 bases in the middle.

This clone has only one observation. This sequence joins TRBV28 and TRBJ2-7; D uncertain. The CDR3 is made up of 15 amino acids. With 6 bases removed from V and 0 bases from J, the gap between germline ends came to 15 bases. CDR1 and CDR2 (germline): MDHEN, SYDVKM. The CDR3 is CASSPLTLRSYEQYF. CDR3 bases: TGTGCCAGCAGCCCCCTGACCTTACGCTCCTACGAGCAGTACTTC.

This chain uses TRBV27 with TRBJ2-7; TRBD1 is a possible D gene (5 bases). V was clipped by 5 bases and J by 0 bases, with 17 bases between them. Germline V gene lookup returns CDR1 MNHEY and CDR2 SMNVEV (reference sequence). CDR3 size: 16 residues. This CDR3 reads CASSLTEDASSYEQYF. CDR3 sequence (DNA): TGTGCCAGCAGTCTGACAGAGGATGCGAGCTCCTACGAGCAGTACTTC.

The count of this clone is one. This rearrangement joins TRBV5-8 to TRBJ1-2; 7 positions agree with TRBD1. V trimming: 4 bases; J trimming: 4 bases; junction bases outside the gene matches: 10. This CDR3 comprises 15 residues. Germline-derived CDR1 and CDR2 are SGHTS and YDEGEE. For the CDR3, the DNA is TGTGCCAGCAGCCCCCCACAGGGGACCTTCTATGGCTACACCTTC. It specifies CASSPPQGTFYGYTF. Together with reference TRBV5-8 and TRBJ1-2, the CDR3 gives the full variable domain: EAGVTQSPTHLIKTRGQQATLRCSPISGHTSVYWYQQALGLGLQFLLWYDEGEERNRGNFPPRFSGRQFPNYSSELNVNALELEDSALYLCASSPPQGTFYGYTFGSGTRLTVV.

For the CDR3, the DNA is TGTGCCAGCAGTCCCAGGGGGTATTATGGCTACACCTTC. Encoded protein: CASSPRGYYGYTF. V gene TRBV28 combines with J gene TRBJ1-2; 7 bases match TRBD1. The junction had 5 bases not matched to a gene; V was cut back by 5 bases and J by 5 bases. Germline lookup yields CDR1 MDHEN and CDR2 SYDVKM. The CDR3 has 13 residues.

The J gene is TRBJ2-1, the V gene TRBV6-4; 11 bases fit TRBD1. The CDR3 is 18 residues long. Looked up from germline, CDR1 is MRHNA and CDR2 is SNTAGT. Trimming at V came to 4 bases and at J to 3 bases, leaving 11 bases not matched to a gene. CDR3 region: CASSAYALGQGDYNEQFF. The CDR3 nucleotides are TGTGCCAGCAGTGCCTACGCCTTGGGACAGGGGGACTACAATGAGCAGTTCTTC.

This rearrangement joins TRBV11-2 to TRBJ2-7; tentative D call: TRBD2 (6 bases). The CDR3 runs to 13 residues. Germline CDR1 SGHAT, CDR2 FQNNGV. The V and J ends lost 8 bases and 6 bases respectively, with 17 bases between them. The CDR3 DNA follows: TGTGCCAGCGGTCGACTAGTTGAGAGCGAGCAGTACTTC. Amino acid sequence: CASGRLVESEQYF.